The clone carrying this T cell receptor (beta chain) was counted only a few times. Its antigen is not identified. This CDR3 comprises 17 residues. Unmatched junction bases numbered 6, after V lost 2 bases and J lost 0 bases. The entry originates in a study of identical twins. TCRdb itself ran the 5' RACE reads through MiXCR, one entry per CDR3 protein. The table has roughly 690,000 distinct CDR3 sequences, over 20% seen once; the top ten hold about 4.5%. Overall study findings and caveats: Twins shared beta out-of-frame sequences in excess, but this excess was weaker. In zero-insertion analyses, partial confounding could arise from invariant MAIT and iNKT cells.

The sample was also linked to a second study, of T cells expressing NK-cell markers. As that study records: Obtained from sorted CD3+CD56+NKG2C+, CD3+CD56+NKG2C- and CD3+CD56-NKG2C+ T cells were the TCR beta repertoires. Clarity on HCMV specificity was lacking for the expanded NKG2C+ T cell clones.

The sequenced material came from PBMCs. The origin of this receptor is a woman aged 18-35 years in good health. This sequence joins TRBV12-3 or TRBV12-4 and TRBJ2-5, with TRBD2 identical over 10 bases. As DNA, the CDR3 is TGTGCCAGCAGTTTAAGTCCTAGCGGGGGTTACCAAGAGACCCAGTACTTC. Translating it yields CASSLSPSGGYQETQYF.